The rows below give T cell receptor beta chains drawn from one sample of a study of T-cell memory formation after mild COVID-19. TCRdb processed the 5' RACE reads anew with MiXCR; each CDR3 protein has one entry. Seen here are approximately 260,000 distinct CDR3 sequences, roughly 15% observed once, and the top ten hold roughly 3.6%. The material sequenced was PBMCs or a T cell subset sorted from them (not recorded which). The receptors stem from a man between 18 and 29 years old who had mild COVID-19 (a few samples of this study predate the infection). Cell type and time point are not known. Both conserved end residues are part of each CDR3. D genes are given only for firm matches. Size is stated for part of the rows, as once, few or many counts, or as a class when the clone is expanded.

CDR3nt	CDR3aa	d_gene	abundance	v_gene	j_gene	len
TGTGCCAGCAGCTCGCAGGGTAGTCCCCAGCATTTT	CASSSQGSPQHF	-	-	TRBV7-2	TRBJ1-5	12
TGTGCCAGCGCGGACAGGGCTAATGAGCAGTTCTTC	CASADRANEQFF	TRBD1	few	TRBV6-2/TRBV6-3	TRBJ2-1	12
TGTGCCAGCAGCCGTACCGCAAGGACAACTAATGAAAAACTGTTTTTT	CASSRTARTTNEKLFF	-	few	TRBV11-2	TRBJ1-4	16
TGCGCCAGCAGCAGGACAGGGGGAACCGGGGAGCTGTTTTTT	CASSRTGGTGELFF	TRBD1	few	TRBV4-1	TRBJ2-2	14
TGTGCCAGCAGCCCTAGGAGCCCCTTGGACAGGGCTCATGAGCAGTTCTTC	CASSPRSPLDRAHEQFF	TRBD1	-	TRBV7-2	TRBJ2-1	17
TGTGCCATCAGTGCAAACGGTGCAACTAATGAAAAACTGTTTTTT	CAISANGATNEKLFF	-	-	TRBV10-3	TRBJ1-4	15
TGTGCCAGCAGTTTATGGGACAGGCCATACAATGAGCAGTTCTTC	CASSLWDRPYNEQFF	TRBD1	many	TRBV6-5	TRBJ2-1	15
TGTGCCAGCAGTTACTCGGCAGCTGAAAAACTGTTTTTT	CASSYSAAEKLFF	-	few	TRBV6-5	TRBJ1-4	13
TGTGCCAGTAGTACTGGACCGGGTTACGACAATGAGCAGTTCTTC	CASSTGPGYDNEQFF	-	few	TRBV19	TRBJ2-1	15
TGCAGTGCTAGAGTAGGGATGGACAATCAGCCCCAGCATTTT	CSARVGMDNQPQHF	-	few	TRBV20-1	TRBJ1-5	14
TGTGCCAGCAGCCTGGGAGTCCTATCCACAGATACGCAGTATTTT	CASSLGVLSTDTQYF	-	few	TRBV7-2	TRBJ2-3	15
TGTGCCACCACGGGGGGGCGGGCCCCCTACAATGAGCAGTTCTTC	CATTGGRAPYNEQFF	TRBD2	once	TRBV6-2/TRBV6-3	TRBJ2-1	15
TGTGCCTGGAGTGTCTGGGGCCGCGAGCAGTACTTC	CAWSVWGREQYF	-	-	TRBV30	TRBJ2-7	12
TGTGCCAGCAGTTACTCGACTAGCCAAAGGGCAGATACGCAGTATTTT	CASSYSTSQRADTQYF	TRBD2	-	TRBV6-6	TRBJ2-3	16
TGTGCCATCAGTGCAATGGGGACTTACCAAGAGACCCAGTACTTC	CAISAMGTYQETQYF	-	-	TRBV10-3	TRBJ2-5	15
TGCGCCAGCAGCTTGGGTCCTTTCGCGGGTGAGCAGTTCTTC	CASSLGPFAGEQFF	-	many	TRBV5-1	TRBJ2-1	14
TGTGCCAGCAGTGACAGGTTGACTGGAAACACCATATATTTT	CASSDRLTGNTIYF	-	few	TRBV25-1	TRBJ1-3	14
TGTGCCAGCAGTGGGACCGGGACAGGCAATTCACCCCTCCACTTT	CASSGTGTGNSPLHF	TRBD1	-	TRBV25-1	TRBJ1-6	15
TGTGCCAGCACCAACGGGGACACTGAAGCTTTCTTT	CASTNGDTEAFF	-	few	TRBV6-5	TRBJ1-1	12
TGCGCCAGCAGCCGTGGGGGTTTGGGGGAGCAGTACTTC	CASSRGGLGEQYF	-	-	TRBV4-1	TRBJ2-7	13
TGTGCCAGCAGGCGGCCGCAAGGGGGGAAGGGGAATGAGCAGTTCTTC	CASRRPQGGKGNEQFF	-	few	TRBV28	TRBJ2-1	16
TGCGCCAGCAGCTTGTCAAGCCAAGAGACCCAGTACTTC	CASSLSSQETQYF	-	many	TRBV5-1	TRBJ2-5	13